This T cell receptor (beta chain) was retrieved from a study of blood T cell repertoires in COVID-19. For the study at large: Italy, Spain and the United States were the sources of the convalescent and acute COVID-19 samples. PBMCs, B-cell-depleted T cells, or T cells provided the cDNA or gDNA that made up the material.

In the authors' methods: Amplified reference gene primers provided the basis for estimating nucleated cell counts. Assay: immunoSEQ multiplex PCR; the TCRdb copy retains only in-frame clones and omits some. For V, J and clone size, that table is used; D and trimming come from the DNA. The sample records around 260,000 clones, 80% to 90% being singletons. This CDR3 has 18 amino acids. The germline V gene encodes CDR1 MDHEN and CDR2 SYDVKM. Germline trimming cut 2 bases from V and 7 bases from J; bases unmatched to any gene: 12. The chain uses TRBV28 and TRBJ2-5; TRBD2 matches 14 bases. The receptor was derived from a woman aged 25 to 39 with active or convalescent COVID-19. The sequencing input was peripheral blood. The CDR3 loop reads CASSLGLAGGGYLGTQYF. The CDR3 coding sequence is TGTGCCAGCAGTTTAGGACTAGCGGGGGGAGGATACCTCGGGACCCAGTACTTC. Full variable domain (rest looked up from reference TRBV28 and TRBJ2-5): DVKVTQSSRYLVKRTGEKVFLECVQDMDHENMFWYRQDPGLGLRLIYFSYDVKMKEKGDIPEGYSVSREKKERFSLILESASTNQTSMYLCASSLGLAGGGYLGTQYFGPGTRLLVL.